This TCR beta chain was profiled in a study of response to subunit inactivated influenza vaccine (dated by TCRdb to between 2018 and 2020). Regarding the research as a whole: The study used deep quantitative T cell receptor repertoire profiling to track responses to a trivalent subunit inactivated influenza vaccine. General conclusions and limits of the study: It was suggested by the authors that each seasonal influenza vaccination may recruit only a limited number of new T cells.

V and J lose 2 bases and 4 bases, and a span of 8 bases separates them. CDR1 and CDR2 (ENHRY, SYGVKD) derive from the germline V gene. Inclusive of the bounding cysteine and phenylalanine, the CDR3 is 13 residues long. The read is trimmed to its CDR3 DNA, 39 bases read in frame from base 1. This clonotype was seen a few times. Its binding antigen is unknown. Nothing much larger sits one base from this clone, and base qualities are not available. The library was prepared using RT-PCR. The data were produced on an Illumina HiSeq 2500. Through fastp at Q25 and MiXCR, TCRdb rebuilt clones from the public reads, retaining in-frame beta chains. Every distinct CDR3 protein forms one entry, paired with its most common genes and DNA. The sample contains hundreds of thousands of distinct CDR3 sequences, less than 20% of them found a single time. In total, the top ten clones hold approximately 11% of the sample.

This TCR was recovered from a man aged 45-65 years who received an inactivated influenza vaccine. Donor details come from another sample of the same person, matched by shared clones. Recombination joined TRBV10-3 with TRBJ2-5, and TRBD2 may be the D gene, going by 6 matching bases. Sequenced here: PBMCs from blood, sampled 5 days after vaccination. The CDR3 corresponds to CAISEGGIETQYF. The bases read TGTGCCATCAGTGAGGGAGGGATAGAGACCCAGTACTTC.